This T cell receptor beta chain was recovered during a study of regulatory T cells in long-lasting Graves disease. The study's findings and limits: TCR diversity was lower in persistent Graves' patients (versus newly diagnosed ones).

Combining iRepertoire HTBI primers with Arm-PCR of CDR3 regions, the authors built TCR beta libraries. Each CDR3 protein gets one entry after TCRdb re-called the multiplex PCR reads with MiXCR. This table has some 500,000 distinct CDR3 sequences, around 15% appearing once. The CDR3 covers 16 residues. Trimming removed 6 bases at V and 2 bases at J, with 18 bases between. CDR1 and CDR2 (germline): MNHNS, SASEGT. This clonotype was seen ten or more times. Its antigen is not known. Time point reported: newly diagnosed GD, antithyroid drugs for less than 3 months. PBMCs provided the RNA from which the TCR library was made. This same sample was also part of a study on T cells in Graves' hyperthyroidism and ophthalmopathy. This second report adds: A median around 5.9 months before onset, the model predicted ophthalmopathy.

Sequenced here: peripheral blood mononuclear cells (PBMCs), sampled at new diagnosis, from a patient treated with antithyroid drugs. The receptor's source is a woman aged 35-65 years with Graves disease. The chain carries TRBV6-1 and TRBJ2-3; possible D gene TRBD2, 5 bases. In DNA, the CDR3 is TGTGCCAGCAGCCAAGGACTCAGCCCATTCACAGATACGCAGTATTTT. Translation gives CASSQGLSPFTDTQYF.